This is a list of T cell receptor beta chains from one sample in a study of blood T cells in healthy people across ages. MiXCR, applied by TCRdb to the 5' RACE reads, yields one record per CDR3 protein. The sample has hundreds of thousands of distinct CDR3 sequences, approximately 30% seen once. Sequencing used blood. These receptors were obtained from a woman aged 80 or over in good health. The conserved cysteine and the conserved F or W are not part of the CDR3 here. A clone size is listed for some rows: how often the clone was seen (once, few, many), or a class if it is expanded.

many TRBV20-1 SAAQKFDEQF
many TRBV6-5 ASRWTSGDPTYEQY
many TRBV5-1 ASSFTGGNYEQY
few TRBV28 ASSDRDLNTQY
many TRBV27 ASSPRDRRVNEQF
- TRBV20-1 SARPLRGIETQY
many TRBV5-1 ASSPGQGWDNEQF
few TRBV5-1 ASSLPSGGNEQY
few TRBV12-3/TRBV12-4 ASSSSGVEKLF
few TRBV12-3/TRBV12-4 ASRSRDRGGNQPQH
many TRBV12-3/TRBV12-4 ASSFAGATIISYNEQF
- TRBV15 ATSPSTGVRAF
many TRBV6-2/TRBV6-3 ASSHRGSRDGYT
few TRBV9 AGSDSRGGLNEKLF
many TRBV18 ASSPGGNQAYEQY
- TRBV20-1 SARGLTGKVTEQY
- TRBV18 ASSPPGLGNEQF
many TRBV4-3 ASSPRRLQGAGGELF
many TRBV6-6 ASSYPGIQSSYEQY
medium-sized TRBV7-2 ASSPGTSRANEQF
few TRBV28 ASSASDRGSYNEQF
- TRBV11-2 ASSGNLDEQF
many TRBV18 ASSPSGQGVFEQY
many TRBV5-1 ASSLGRRTGDEQF
few TRBV9 ASSDLLSGQVLF
once TRBV5-8 ASTTSGGRHEQY
- TRBV28 ASRPSGGGDTQY
- TRBV7-2 ASSLARLDTEAF
many TRBV6-5 ASSSSRGETQY
- TRBV6-6 ASSYPGRGRLNTEAF
many TRBV20-1 SARIQLGGGEQF
few TRBV20-1 SAKGAGSTDTQY
many TRBV7-2 ASSSFGGGPPYNEQF
many TRBV5-6 ASSVGKIYEQY
- TRBV6-5 ASRPGLAGTDTQY
- TRBV2 ASRRELAGSETQY
many TRBV7-9 ASSFRTGDTGANVLT
- TRBV5-1 ASSLVPGTSDNEQF
many TRBV7-9 ASSTPPESRYGYT
many TRBV20-1 SARTGGAKNSPLH
- TRBV5-5 ASMGGSSYEQY